Following are 20 T cell receptor beta chains from one sample sequenced in a study of blood T cell repertoires in COVID-19. Measured with immunoSEQ multiplex PCR; TCRdb has only the in-frame clones, and not every one. The sample lists over 110,000 clones; 80% were seen once. The material sequenced was peripheral blood. These TCRs come from a man aged 65-85 years who had recovered from COVID-19.

The genes are TRBV12-3 or TRBV12-4 and TRBJ1-2, with 7 bases fitting TRBD1. The trim removed 5 bases at V and 6 bases at J, leaving 6 bases unmatched. This CDR3 contains 13 residues. The CDR3 sequence: CASSPQGDDGYTF. Here the CDR3 DNA reads TGTGCCAGCAGTCCCCAGGGGGACGATGGCTACACCTTC.

V gene TRBV9 combines with J gene TRBJ2-1; 7 positions match TRBD1. The length of the CDR3 is 15 residues. Germline V lookup: CDR1 SGDLS, CDR2 YYNGEE. V lost 0 bases, J lost 5 bases, and 5 bases stayed unmatched. DNA for the CDR3: TGTGCCAGCAGCGTAGAGACAGGGTTCAACAATGAGCAGTTCTTC. It translates to CASSVETGFNNEQFF.

CDR3 sequence (DNA): TGTGCCTCTGGGCATACAGGGCTAACCTACGAGCAGTACTTC. Translation: CASGHTGLTYEQYF. V and J are TRBV12-5 and TRBJ2-7; possibly TRBD1 for D (6 bases). The CDR3 is made up of 14 amino acids. CDR1 and CDR2 (germline): LGHNT, FRNRAP.

This chain joins TRBV27 and TRBJ1-1, with 8 nucleotides matching TRBD1. The germline V gene has CDR1 MNHEY and CDR2 SMNVEV (reference sequence). V trimming: 0 bases; J trimming: 3 bases; junction bases outside the gene matches: 6. CDR3 length: 16 amino acids. The CDR3 loop reads CASSLSPSGGHTEAFF. Written as DNA, the CDR3 is TGTGCCAGCAGTTTATCACCGTCAGGGGGCCACACTGAAGCTTTCTTT.

This chain connects TRBV2 to TRBJ1-3; tentatively, D is TRBD1 (5 bases). This CDR3 region has 13 residues. V gave up 4 bases and J gave up 2 bases, with 6 bases separating them. From germline, CDR1 is SNHLY and CDR2 FYNNEI. The CDR3 loop is CASSAGTGNTIYF. The CDR3 DNA sequence: TGTGCCAGCAGTGCAGGGACTGGAAACACCATATATTTT.

The V and J genes are TRBV27 and TRBJ1-4; D might be TRBD1 (6 bases). CDR1 and CDR2 from the germline V gene are MNHEY and SMNVEV (reference sequence). CDR3 size: 14 residues. V was clipped by 4 bases and J by 2 bases, with 8 bases between them. The CDR3 region has the DNA TGTGCCAGCAGTTCCGACAGGACTAATGAAAAACTGTTTTTT. This sequence encodes CASSSDRTNEKLFF.

The CDR3 reads CASSTPGTSGSTDTQYF. The CDR3 DNA reads as TGTGCCAGTAGTACCCCCGGGACTAGCGGTAGCACAGATACGCAGTATTTT. This chain joins TRBV19 and TRBJ2-3; 11 bases are a match to TRBD2. The trim removed 4 bases at V and 0 bases at J, leaving 6 bases unmatched. CDR3 length equals 17 residues. Germline V gene sequence: CDR1 LNHDA, CDR2 SQIVND (reference sequence).

This chain connects TRBV5-1 to TRBJ1-1; 9 positions match TRBD1. The CDR3 covers 16 residues. Germline CDR1 SGHRS, CDR2 YFSETQ. V shed 1 base and J 6 bases; nucleotides not matched to a gene: 10. The CDR3 DNA follows: TGCGCCAGCAGCTTGACCGGGACAGGGCTTATCGCTGAAGCTTTCTTT. This codes for CASSLTGTGLIAEAFF.

The gene calls are TRBV2 and TRBJ1-5; unclear D gene. CDR3 length: 15 amino acids. Germline assignment: CDR1 SNHLY and CDR2 FYNNEI. V was clipped by 5 bases and J by 3 bases, with 14 bases between them. The CDR3 reads CASSLEGSVNQPQHF. The CDR3 DNA reads TGTGCCAGCAGTTTGGAGGGATCCGTCAATCAGCCCCAGCATTTT.

V is TRBV2 and J is TRBJ2-2, with D uncertain. Germline V gene data show CDR1 as SNHLY and CDR2 as FYNNEI. CDR3 length: 14 amino acids. Deletions cut 5 bases from V and 4 bases from J, with 11 bases between. The CDR3 nucleotides read TGTGCCAGCAGTCTCACACAGATCACCGGGGAGCTGTTTTTT. It encodes CASSLTQITGELFF.

V is TRBV6-2 or TRBV6-3 and J is TRBJ2-7; D uncertain. The CDR3 has 11 residues. V was trimmed by 4 bases and J by 5 bases, leaving 6 bases between them. In germline, CDR1 is MNHEY, CDR2 SVGEGT. CDR3 region: CASSFPDEQYF. In DNA, the CDR3 is TGTGCCAGCAGTTTCCCAGACGAGCAGTACTTC.

The V call is TRBV5-1, the J call TRBJ2-2, with D unclear. With 5 bases removed from V and 3 bases from J, the gap between germline ends came to 8 bases. Per germline, CDR1 SGHRS and CDR2 YFSETQ. The CDR3 runs 13 residues. CDR3 bases: TGCGCCAGCAGGTTCACGGACACCGGGGAGCTGTTTTTT. It encodes CASRFTDTGELFF.

The J gene is TRBJ2-1, the V gene TRBV15, with 11 positions matching TRBD1. Germline lookup yields CDR1 LNHNV and CDR2 YYDKDF (reference sequence). The CDR3 contains 15 residues. Germline trimming cut 3 bases from V and 7 bases from J; bases unmatched to any gene: 5. Written as DNA, the CDR3 is TGTGCCACCAGCAGGCCCGGACAGGGGGCGAATGAGCAGTTCTTC. Its translation is CATSRPGQGANEQFF. The whole variable domain, filled in from reference TRBV15 and TRBJ2-1, reads DAMVIQNPRYQVTQFGKPVTLSCSQTLNHNVMYWYQQKSSQAPKLLFHYYDKDFNNEADTPDNFQSRRPNTSFCFLDIRSPGLGDTAMYLCATSRPGQGANEQFFGPGTRLTVL.

CDR3 in amino acids: CASSLGGRANNEQFF. The CDR3 region has the DNA TGTGCCAGCAGCTTAGGCGGGAGGGCCAACAATGAGCAGTTCTTC. This rearrangement joins TRBV7-2 to TRBJ2-1; 9 nucleotides align to TRBD2. Germline V gives CDR1 SGHTA, CDR2 FQGNSA. This CDR3 region has 15 residues. V dropped 1 base and J dropped 5; count of bases not matched to a gene: 3.

The V and J genes are TRBV7-9 and TRBJ1-2, with 9 positions matching TRBD1. Trimming took 5 bases from V and 3 from J; bases not matched to a gene: 7. CDR1 SEHNR and CDR2 FQNEAQ come from the germline V gene (reference sequence). The CDR3 is made up of 15 amino acids. The CDR3 coding sequence is TGTGCCAGCAGCCTCTGGACAGGGGCAGACTATGGCTACACCTTC. Translating it yields CASSLWTGADYGYTF.

The J gene is TRBJ2-7, the V gene TRBV5-1, with TRBD1 matching 8 bases. J gave up 3 bases and V 3 bases, and 5 bases lay outside the gene matches. The germline V gene has CDR1 SGHRS and CDR2 YFSETQ. CDR3 length equals 14 residues. Here the CDR3 DNA reads TGCGCCAGCAGCTGGACAGGGCGATACTACGAGCAGTACTTC. The encoded protein is CASSWTGRYYEQYF.

This clone was counted a few times. This chain connects TRBV5-4 to TRBJ1-2; no firm D call. The V gene's germline CDR1 is SGHNT and CDR2 YYREEE (reference sequence). Trimming left V 0 bases short and J 10 bases short, with 10 bases between. CDR3 size: 12 residues. The CDR3 DNA is TGTGCCAGCAGCTTGGACGGAGACTACTACACCTTC. The encoded protein is CASSLDGDYYTF.

The chain recombines TRBV7-9 with TRBJ2-1, with a weak D call TRBD2 (6 bases). V dropped 11 bases and J dropped 4 bases, with 9 bases sitting between them. CDR1 and CDR2 from the germline V gene are SEHNR and FQNEAQ (reference sequence). CDR3 length equals 11 residues. In DNA, the CDR3 is TGTGCCGCCCGGGGGTACAATGAGCAGTTCTTC. This sequence encodes CAARGYNEQFF.

The rearrangement joins TRBV12-3 or TRBV12-4 to TRBJ2-7, with 10 bases aligning to TRBD1. Germline trimming cut 9 bases from V and 0 bases from J; bases unmatched to any gene: 2. The CDR3 is 13 amino acids. As DNA, the CDR3 is TGTGCCAGTCGGACAGGGGGCTCCTACGAGCAGTACTTC. Its protein product is CASRTGGSYEQYF.

V gene TRBV5-6 combines with J gene TRBJ2-7, with D hard to call. Trimming pared 1 base from V and 0 bases from J, leaving 5 bases between. This CDR3 comprises 13 residues. The germline CDR1 and CDR2 sequences are SGHDT and YYEEEE. The CDR3 reads CASSLIDSYEQYF. Written as DNA, the CDR3 is TGTGCCAGCAGCTTGATAGACTCCTACGAGCAGTACTTC.